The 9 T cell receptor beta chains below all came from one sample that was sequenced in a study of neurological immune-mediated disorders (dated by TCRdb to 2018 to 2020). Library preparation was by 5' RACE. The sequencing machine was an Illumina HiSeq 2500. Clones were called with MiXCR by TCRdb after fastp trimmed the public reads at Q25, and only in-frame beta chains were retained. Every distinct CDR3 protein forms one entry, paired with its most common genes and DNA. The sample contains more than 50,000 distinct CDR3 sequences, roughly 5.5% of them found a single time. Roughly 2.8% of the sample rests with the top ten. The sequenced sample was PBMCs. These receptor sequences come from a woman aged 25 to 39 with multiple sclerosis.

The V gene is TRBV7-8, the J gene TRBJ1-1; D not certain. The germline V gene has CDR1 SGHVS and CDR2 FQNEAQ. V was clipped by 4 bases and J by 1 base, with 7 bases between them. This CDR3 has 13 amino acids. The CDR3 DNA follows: TGTGCCAGCAGCTCGGAGGCGAACACTGAAGCTTTCTTT. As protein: CASSSEANTEAFF.

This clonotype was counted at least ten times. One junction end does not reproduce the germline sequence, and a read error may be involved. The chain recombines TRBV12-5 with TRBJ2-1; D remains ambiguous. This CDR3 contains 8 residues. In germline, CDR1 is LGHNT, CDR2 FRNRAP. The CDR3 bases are TGCAACCGTAATGAGCAGTTCTTC. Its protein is CNRNEQFF.

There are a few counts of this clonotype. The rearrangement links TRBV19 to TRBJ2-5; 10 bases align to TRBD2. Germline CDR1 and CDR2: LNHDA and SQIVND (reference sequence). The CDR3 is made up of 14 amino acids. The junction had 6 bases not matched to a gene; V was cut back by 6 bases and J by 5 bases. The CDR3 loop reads CASSPTGLAETQYF. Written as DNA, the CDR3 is TGTGCCAGTAGCCCAACGGGACTAGCGGAGACCCAGTACTTC.

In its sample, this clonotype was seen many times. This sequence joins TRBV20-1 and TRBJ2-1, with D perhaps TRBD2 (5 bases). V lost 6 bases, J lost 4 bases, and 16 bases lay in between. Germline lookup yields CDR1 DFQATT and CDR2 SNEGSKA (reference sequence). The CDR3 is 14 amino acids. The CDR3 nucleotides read TGCAGTGCCCGACGGGGTAGTTCGTACAATGAGCAGTTCTTC. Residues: CSARRGSSYNEQFF.

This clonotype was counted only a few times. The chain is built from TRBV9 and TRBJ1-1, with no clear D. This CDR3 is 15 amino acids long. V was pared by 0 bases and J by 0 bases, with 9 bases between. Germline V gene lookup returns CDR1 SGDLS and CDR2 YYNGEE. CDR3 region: CASSVDGDMNTEAFF. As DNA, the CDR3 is TGTGCCAGCAGCGTAGACGGAGACATGAACACTGAAGCTTTCTTT.

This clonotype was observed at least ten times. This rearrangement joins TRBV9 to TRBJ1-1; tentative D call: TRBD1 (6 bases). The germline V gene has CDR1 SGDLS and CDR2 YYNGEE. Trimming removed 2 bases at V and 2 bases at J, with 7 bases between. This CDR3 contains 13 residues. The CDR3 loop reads CASSVGTNTEAFF. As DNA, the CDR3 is TGTGCCAGCAGCGTTGGGACAAACACTGAAGCTTTCTTT.

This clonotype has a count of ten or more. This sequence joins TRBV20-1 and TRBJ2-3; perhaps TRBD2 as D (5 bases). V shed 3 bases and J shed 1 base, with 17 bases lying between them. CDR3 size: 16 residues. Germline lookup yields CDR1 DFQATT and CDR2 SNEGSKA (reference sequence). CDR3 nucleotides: TGCAGTGCTAGCTCCACGCTAGCAAGAGGCACAGATACGCAGTATTTT. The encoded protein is CSASSTLARGTDTQYF.

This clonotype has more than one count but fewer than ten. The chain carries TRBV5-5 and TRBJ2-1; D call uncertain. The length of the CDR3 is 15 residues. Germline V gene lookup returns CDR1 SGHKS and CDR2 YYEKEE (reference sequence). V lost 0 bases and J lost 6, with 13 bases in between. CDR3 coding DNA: TGTGCCAGCAGCTTGGCTTACTCCCAGACCAATGAGCAGTTCTTC. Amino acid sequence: CASSLAYSQTNEQFF.

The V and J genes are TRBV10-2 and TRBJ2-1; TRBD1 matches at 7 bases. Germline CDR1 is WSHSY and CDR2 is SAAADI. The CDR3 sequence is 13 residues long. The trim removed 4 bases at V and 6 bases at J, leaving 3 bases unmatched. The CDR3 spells CASSGGTVNEQFF. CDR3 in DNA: TGCGCCAGCAGTGGAGGGACAGTCAATGAGCAGTTCTTC.